This T cell receptor beta chain was observed in a study of T cells expressing NK-cell markers. Study summary: Sequencing of TCR beta repertoires drew on sorted CD3+CD56+NKG2C+, CD3+CD56+NKG2C- and CD3+CD56-NKG2C+ T cells. Eight donors were sequenced, of whom seven were HCMV-seropositive, while the remaining one was HCMV-seronegative.

It was by 5'RACE template switching with UMIs that TCR beta cDNA was made. TCRdb reprocessed the 5' RACE reads and keeps a single row for each CDR3 protein, giving no DNA. Recorded for this sample: hundreds of thousands of distinct CDR3 sequences. This CDR3 contains 14 residues. Germline CDR1 and CDR2: DFQATT and SNEGSKA (reference sequence). Sequenced material: blood T cells: a sorted CD56 or NKG2C T cell subset, CD4+ or CD8+ T cells, or bulk PBMC T cells (not recorded which). The J gene is TRBJ2-3, the V gene TRBV20-1; checking the TCRdb D call of TRBD2 is not possible without DNA. The receptor comes from a woman aged 18 to 75 in good health. The CDR3 reads CSARGSGLTDTQYF.